This passage covers 12 T cell receptor beta chains from one sample sequenced in a study of blood T cell repertoires in COVID-19. Profiled with immunoSEQ multiplex PCR; TCRdb holds only in-frame clones, not every one. The data contain more than 95,000 clones, over 70% of them singletons. The material sequenced was peripheral blood. The receptors shown here come from a human donor in a cohort sampled during active or convalescent COVID-19.

The rearrangement links TRBV19 to TRBJ1-1; no definite D call. Trimming stripped 1 base from V and 7 bases from J, with 13 bases between. The CDR3 is 14 residues long. Germline V gene data show CDR1 as LNHDA and CDR2 as SQIVND (reference sequence). CDR3 sequence: CASSIVGLRGEAFF. In DNA, the CDR3 is TGTGCCAGTAGTATAGTTGGGCTCCGGGGTGAAGCTTTCTTT.

The chain joins TRBV7-3 to TRBJ2-5; D is perhaps TRBD1 (6 bases). Germline assignment: CDR1 SGHTA and CDR2 FQGTGA. This CDR3 has 15 residues. With 5 bases removed from V and 5 bases from J, the gap between germline ends came to 18 bases. CDR3 DNA sequence: TGTGCCAGCAGCATACAGGGTGGTCTAGGGGAGACCCAGTACTTC. This gives the protein CASSIQGGLGETQYF. Looking up the rest from reference TRBV7-3 and TRBJ2-5 gives the full variable domain: GAGVSQTPSNKVTEKGKYVELRCDPISGHTALYWYRQSLGQGPEFLIYFQGTGAADDSGLPNDRFFAVRPEGSVSTLKIQRTERGDSAVYLCASSIQGGLGETQYFGPGTRLLVL.

The J gene is TRBJ2-3, the V gene TRBV2; no clear D. CDR1 is SNHLY, CDR2 FYNNEI, per germline. The CDR3 runs 16 residues. With 3 bases removed from V and 2 bases from J, the gap between germline ends came to 15 bases. The CDR3 spells CASSDNGGTYTDTQYF. The DNA for the CDR3 is TGTGCCAGCAGTGATAACGGCGGAACTTACACAGATACGCAGTATTTT.

This rearrangement joins TRBV3-1 (or the pseudogene TRBV3-2) to TRBJ2-6, with D possibly matching TRBD1 (5 bases). The CDR3 length is 16 residues. Germline V gene sequence: CDR1 LGHDT, CDR2 YNNKEL (reference sequence). Trimming took 0 bases from V and 4 from J, leaving 10 bases between them. The CDR3 DNA is TGTGCCAGCAGCCAAGAGTGGGGCCCAGGGGCCAACGTCCTGACTTTC. Translation gives CASSQEWGPGANVLTF.

The J gene is TRBJ2-2, the V gene TRBV7-7, with D possibly matching TRBD2 (5 bases). CDR3 length equals 14 residues. Germline V gene sequence: CDR1 SSHAT, CDR2 FNYEAQ (reference sequence). V dropped 1 base and J dropped 5 bases, with 8 bases sitting between them. CDR3 coding DNA: TGTGCCAGCAGCTTAGGGTCGGGGACCGGGGAGCTGTTTTTT. Its translation: CASSLGSGTGELFF.

This rearrangement joins TRBV18 to TRBJ1-3; TRBD1 agrees at 8 bases. Germline V CDR1 and CDR2: KGHSH, LQKENI. J was trimmed by 2 bases and V by 4 bases; bases with no gene match: 7. The CDR3 contains 16 residues. CDR3 sequence (DNA): TGTGCCAGCTCACTGGACAGGGATAAAGCTGGAAACACCATATATTTT. Its protein is CASSLDRDKAGNTIYF.

The chain links TRBV19 to TRBJ1-6; a weak D match, TRBD1 (6 bases). Germline V gene sequence: CDR1 LNHDA, CDR2 SQIVND (reference sequence). V lost 3 bases, J lost 7 bases, and 16 bases lay in between. The CDR3 covers 16 residues. CDR3 in amino acids: CASSIGGGAENSPLHF. Here the CDR3 DNA reads TGTGCCAGTAGTATCGGGGGGGGCGCAGAAAATTCACCCCTCCACTTT.

This chain links TRBV5-1 with TRBJ2-1; 12 positions agree with TRBD2. This CDR3 comprises 15 residues. J was trimmed by 8 bases and V by 8 bases; bases with no gene match: 11. In germline, CDR1 is SGHRS, CDR2 YFSETQ. CDR3 nucleotide sequence: TGCGCCAGTCAGACTAGCGGGGGTAGCATCGATGAGCAGTTCTTC. It codes for CASQTSGGSIDEQFF.

The chain carries TRBV7-2 and TRBJ1-4, with TRBD1 as a possible D gene (6 bases). The CDR3 runs 16 residues. V was pared by 4 bases and J by 5 bases, with 17 bases between. CDR1 is SGHTA, CDR2 FQGNSA, per germline. CDR3 in amino acids: CASSSPGKGVNEKLFF. The CDR3 DNA reads as TGTGCCAGCAGCTCCCCGGGGAAGGGGGTAAATGAAAAACTGTTTTTT.

V and J are TRBV2 and TRBJ2-2, with D perhaps matching TRBD2 (6 bases). This CDR3 is 14 amino acids long. CDR1 SNHLY and CDR2 FYNNEI come from the germline V gene. The V and J ends lost 7 bases and 1 base respectively, with 10 bases between them. CDR3: CASTLGGNTGELFF. Written as DNA, the CDR3 is TGTGCCAGCACCCTGGGGGGGAACACCGGGGAGCTGTTTTTT.

The chain carries TRBV7-3 and TRBJ1-6, with no clear D. The V end lost 5 bases, the J end lost 0 bases, and 11 bases lay between the germline ends. This CDR3 is built from 16 residues. The germline CDR1 and CDR2 sequences are SGHTA and FQGTGA. CDR3 DNA: TGTGCCAGCAGCCCCCGAGGGAGCTCCTATAATTCACCCCTCCACTTT. Encoded protein: CASSPRGSSYNSPLHF.

CDR3 DNA sequence: TGTGCCAGCAGCAGCACAGGGAACGGTGGGAAGGATGGCTACACCTTC. As protein: CASSSTGNGGKDGYTF. The chain carries TRBV11-2 and TRBJ1-2, with TRBD1 as a possible D gene (6 bases). CDR3 length equals 16 residues. Germline-derived CDR1 and CDR2 are SGHAT and FQNNGV. The V gene lost 5 bases and the J gene lost 6 bases, with 22 bases spanning the gap.